These 10 T cell receptor beta chains were sequenced from one sample in a study of blood T cell repertoires in COVID-19 (dated by TCRdb to about 2020). Library construction relied on the immunoSEQ multiplex PCR assay. Imported from immuneACCESS, the table was reduced by TCRdb to in-frame sequences with V and J called. These copies leave out some clones; in studies compared against another copy, an unresolved V gene accounts for under half, and the cause of the remainder is not known. The sample records 150,000 to 200,000 clones, 88% of which are singletons. The leading ten clones occupy roughly 5.6% of the sample. The specimen was peripheral blood. The receptors stem from a man aged 35 to 55 with active or convalescent COVID-19.

This clone was counted once. The chain uses TRBV27 and TRBJ2-1; 8 bases map to TRBD1. There are 15 residues in the CDR3. CDR1 and CDR2 (germline): MNHEY, SMNVEV (reference sequence). V gave up 5 bases and J gave up 2 bases; unmatched junction bases: 5. The CDR3, as DNA: TGTGCCAGCAGTATCCGACAGGGGACCTACAATGAGCAGTTCTTC. This sequence encodes CASSIRQGTYNEQFF.

The J gene is TRBJ1-5, the V gene TRBV24-1, with D possibly TRBD1 on 5 matching bases. Trimming left V 4 bases short and J 5 bases short, with 11 bases between. The CDR3 contains 14 residues. Germline V gene lookup returns CDR1 KGHDR and CDR2 SFDVKD. The CDR3 nucleotides are TGTGCCACCAGTGACCAGACAGTTGATCAGCCCCAGCATTTT. It codes for CATSDQTVDQPQHF.

The CDR3 is CASGGGLPYNEQFF. CDR3 coding DNA: TGTGCCAGCGGCGGGGGGCTCCCCTACAATGAGCAGTTCTTC. V is TRBV7-9 and J is TRBJ2-1; TRBD2 matches 8 bases. After removal of 8 bases from V and 2 bases from J, the junction contained 5 bases not matched to a gene. The CDR3 contains 14 residues. Germline CDR1 is SEHNR and CDR2 is FQNEAQ (reference sequence).

V and J are TRBV19 and TRBJ2-1; TRBD1 is a possible D gene (5 bases). Trimming stripped 4 bases from V and 8 bases from J, with 18 bases between. This CDR3 has 15 residues. Germline V gene sequence: CDR1 LNHDA, CDR2 SQIVND (reference sequence). CDR3 protein: CASSTQGLRVYEQFF. CDR3 nucleotide sequence: TGTGCCAGTAGTACGCAGGGCCTTCGGGTCTATGAGCAGTTCTTC.

The CDR3 DNA is TGTGCCAGCAGCAGAGGGGGTAGCGTCGGAGAGCAGTTCTTC. This codes for CASSRGGSVGEQFF. V is TRBV7-2 and J is TRBJ2-1, with a tentative D call TRBD1 (6 bases). CDR3 length: 14 amino acids. Germline CDR1 is SGHTA and CDR2 is FQGNSA. V was shortened by 5 bases and J by 10 bases, with 18 bases between the two germline ends.

The CDR3 is CASRPTGGGSGNTIYF. In DNA, the CDR3 is TGTGCCAGCAGACCTACAGGGGGCGGCTCTGGAAACACCATATATTTT. The chain is built from TRBV28 and TRBJ1-3, with 9 bases that match TRBD1. CDR1 is MDHEN and CDR2 is SYDVKM in the germline V gene. CDR3 length equals 16 residues. The V and J ends lost 6 bases and 0 bases, in that order; junction bases with no gene match: 6. Full variable domain (remainder filled in from reference TRBV28 and TRBJ1-3): DVKVTQSSRYLVKRTGEKVFLECVQDMDHENMFWYRQDPGLGLRLIYFSYDVKMKEKGDIPEGYSVSREKKERFSLILESASTNQTSMYLCASRPTGGGSGNTIYFGEGSWLTVV.

The chain employs TRBV27 and TRBJ2-1; possibly TRBD1 for D (5 bases). This CDR3 is built from 17 residues. Trimming took 1 base from V and 7 from J, leaving 20 bases between them. Germline V CDR1 and CDR2: MNHEY, SMNVEV (reference sequence). CDR3 in DNA: TGTGCCAGCAGTTTATATCCAGGGCAAGACTTGGGGAATGAGCAGTTCTTC. It yields the protein CASSLYPGQDLGNEQFF.

The J gene is TRBJ2-2, the V gene TRBV7-8; TRBD2 agrees at 8 bases. V shed 5 bases and J 6 bases; nucleotides not matched to a gene: 14. The CDR3 runs 17 residues. The germline V gene has CDR1 SGHVS and CDR2 FQNEAQ. Here the CDR3 DNA reads TGTGCCAGCAGCATCCTCGGGGCGGGAGGAGAGGCCGGGGAGCTGTTTTTT. This encodes CASSILGAGGEAGELFF.

This rearrangement joins TRBV5-1 to TRBJ1-3, with D tentatively TRBD1 (6 bases). The CDR3 loop spans 15 amino acids. Trimming cost V 0 bases and J 5 bases, with 12 bases left between them. The germline CDR1 and CDR2 sequences are SGHRS and YFSETQ. The CDR3 spells CASSLGGQERNTIYF. The DNA for the CDR3 is TGCGCCAGCAGCTTGGGGGGGCAGGAACGAAACACCATATATTTT.

V usage is TRBV11-3 and J usage is TRBJ1-1, with D maybe TRBD1 (5 bases). V was clipped by 6 bases and J by 5 bases, with 13 bases between them. This CDR3 has 13 amino acids. CDR1 is SGHNT and CDR2 is YENEEA in the germline V gene. The CDR3 DNA is TGTGCCAGCAGTCGGGACGGGGGGACTGAAGCTTTCTTT. Its translation is CASSRDGGTEAFF. Supplemented by reference TRBV11-3 and TRBJ1-1, the full variable domain reads EAGVVQSPRYKIIEKKQPVAFWCNPISGHNTLYWYLQNLGQGPELLIRYENEEAVDDSQLPKDRFSAERLKGVDSTLKIQPAELGDSAVYLCASSRDGGTEAFFGQGTRLTVV.